Listed below are T cell receptor beta chains from one sample, sequenced in a study of Tregs in tolerant kidney transplant recipients. Produced via immunoSEQ multiplex PCR; TCRdb's table is partial and in-frame only. The repertoire consists of approximately 98,000 clones, with about 90% occurring once and the leading ten covering more than 0.3%. Sequences were derived from CD4+ T cells from blood, sampled before the transplant. These receptors all stem from a human donor who received a combined kidney and bone marrow transplant. Both conserved end residues are part of each CDR3. The D gene is left open where the match is weak. Clone size is given for some rows only: seen once, a few or many times, or a class if the clone is expanded.

TRBV7-2,-,-,TRBJ1-3,TGTGCCAGCAGCCCCCGCGGGGGCAGCTCTGGAAACACCATATATTTT,CASSPRGGSSGNTIYF
TRBV5-1,-,-,TRBJ2-2,TGCGCCAGCAGCTTGGGCGATCCGGGCACCGGGGAGCTGTTTTTT,CASSLGDPGTGELFF
TRBV2,-,-,TRBJ1-5,TGTGCCAGCATCCGGGAAGCAAATCAGCCCCAGCATTTT,CASIREANQPQHF
TRBV19,-,TRBD2,TRBJ2-5,TGTGCCAGTAGTCCCCGGACTAGCGGGCTACAAGAGACCCAGTACTTC,CASSPRTSGLQETQYF
TRBV9,-,-,TRBJ1-1,TGTGCCAGCAGCGTAATATTGAACACTGAAGCTTTCTTT,CASSVILNTEAFF
TRBV9,-,TRBD2,TRBJ2-1,TGTGCCAGCAGCGTAGGACTAGCGGGAGGTACCTTGGATGAGCAGTTCTTC,CASSVGLAGGTLDEQFF
TRBV10-2,-,-,TRBJ1-3,TGCGCCAGCGGCAGGGACTCTGGAAACACCATATATTTT,CASGRDSGNTIYF
TRBV13,-,TRBD1,TRBJ2-7,TGTGCCAGCAGCTTACGACAGGGGGTCTACGAGCAGTACTTC,CASSLRQGVYEQYF
TRBV7-7,-,-,TRBJ1-4,TGTGCCAGCAGCTTATCCCCCGGAGGTGAAAAACTGTTTTTT,CASSLSPGGEKLFF
TRBV2,-,-,TRBJ2-1,TGTGCCAGCAGTGAATCACGGGGACACTCCTACAATGAGCAGTTCTTC,CASSESRGHSYNEQFF
TRBV2,once,-,TRBJ2-3,TGTGCCAGCAGTGTTCCCCTAGGCACAGATACGCAGTATTTT,CASSVPLGTDTQYF
TRBV6-5,-,-,TRBJ1-2,TGTGCCAGCAGTTACTTCAGGGGCAACTATGGCTACACCTTC,CASSYFRGNYGYTF
TRBV2,-,TRBD2,TRBJ2-7,TGTGCCAGCAGTGACTCCTCGGGGGGGGGCTACGAGCAGTACTTC,CASSDSSGGGYEQYF
TRBV19,-,-,TRBJ1-1,TGTGCCAGTACCTTGGGGGGGATTGGAACTGAAGCTTTCTTT,CASTLGGIGTEAFF
TRBV28,-,TRBD1,TRBJ2-7,TGTGCCAGCGCCCGACAGGGGGCCTTTGAGCAGTACTTC,CASARQGAFEQYF
TRBV5-4,-,TRBD1,TRBJ2-7,TGTGCCAGCAGCCGTAATACCGGGACAGGGGACGAGCAGTACTTC,CASSRNTGTGDEQYF
TRBV6-1,-,TRBD2,TRBJ2-3,TGTGCCAGCAGAGAACTAGCGGGGGCAATCACAGATACGCAGTATTTT,CASRELAGAITDTQYF
TRBV5-1,-,TRBD2,TRBJ2-3,TGCGCCAGCACCCTTAGCGGGGTCGGGGATACGCAGTATTTT,CASTLSGVGDTQYF
TRBV23-1,-,-,TRBJ2-5,TGCGCCAGCAGTCAGTCGGGTGAGCAAGAGACCCAGTACTTC,CASSQSGEQETQYF
TRBV5-6,-,-,TRBJ1-1,TGTGCCAGCAGCCCTCGGGGGGAGAACACTGAAGCTTTCTTT,CASSPRGENTEAFF
TRBV29-1,-,-,TRBJ1-4,TGCAGCGTTGTGGTGGGGGCAAGTGAAAAACTGTTTTTT,CSVVVGASEKLFF
TRBV19,few,-,TRBJ2-1,TGTGCCAGTGGAAGGGAGTCCTACAATGAGCAGTTCTTC,CASGRESYNEQFF